A single sample is the source of the 5 T cell receptor beta chains below, sequenced in a study of T cells in Graves' hyperthyroidism and ophthalmopathy. The TCR beta CDR3 regions underwent amplification using RNA transcripts as the source. First-round RT-PCR targeting the TCR CDR3 was performed with the HTBI primer set. TCRdb itself ran the multiplex PCR reads through MiXCR, one entry per CDR3 protein. The table shows hundreds of thousands of distinct CDR3 sequences, with 13% occurring only once. The sequenced sample consisted of blood. These TCRs come from a woman aged 18 to 35 with Graves' hyperthyroidism.

This clonotype came up many times. The chain recombines TRBV6-1 with TRBJ2-7; possible D gene TRBD2, 5 bases. This CDR3 has 12 amino acids. Germline CDR1 is MNHNS and CDR2 is SASEGT. V was clipped by 11 bases and J by 2 bases, with 13 bases between them. CDR3: CAVGGEPYEQYF. CDR3 nucleotide sequence: TGTGCCGTTGGAGGAGAGCCCTACGAGCAGTACTTC.

In this sample, this clonotype turned up once. The chain joins TRBV20-1 to TRBJ2-7; no reliable D call. V dropped 1 base and J dropped 2 bases, with 9 bases sitting between them. The CDR3 spans 13 residues. Germline-derived CDR1 and CDR2 are DFQATT and SNEGSKA (reference sequence). CDR3 bases: TGCAGTGCTAGAGCCGACCTTCCCTACGAGCAGTACTTC. Amino acids: CSARADLPYEQYF.

A remark on this clonotype: A read error is possible here, since a much larger clone lies one base away. The chain uses TRBV27 and TRBJ2-7; possibly TRBD1 or TRBD2 for D (5 bases each). The CDR3 has 13 residues. Germline values: CDR1 MNHEY, CDR2 SMNVEV (reference sequence). Trimming removed 5 bases at V and 4 bases at J, with 12 bases between. CDR3 DNA sequence: TGTGCCAGCAGTGGGGCTAGCCTGTACGAGCAGTACTTC. This gives the protein CASSGASLYEQYF.

This clonotype was counted many times. The V call is TRBV7-2, the J call TRBJ1-5; maybe TRBD1 (5 bases). This CDR3 has 14 residues. Trimming pared 4 bases from V and 2 bases from J, leaving 9 bases between. CDR1 is SGHTA, CDR2 FQGNSA, per germline. The CDR3 spells CASSSGAGNQPQHF. The CDR3 DNA is TGTGCCAGCAGCTCTGGGGCAGGCAATCAGCCCCAGCATTTT.

There are many counts of this clonotype. V and J are TRBV18 and TRBJ1-2; 7 bases fit TRBD1. V lost 3 bases, J lost 3 bases, and 7 bases stayed unmatched. The CDR3 consists of 15 residues. Germline V gene lookup returns CDR1 KGHSH and CDR2 LQKENI. DNA for the CDR3: TGTGCCAGCTCACCGCAAGGGGGCAAGGACTATGGCTACACCTTC. As protein: CASSPQGGKDYGYTF. Supplemented by reference TRBV18 and TRBJ1-2, the full variable domain reads NAGVMQNPRHLVRRRGQEARLRCSPMKGHSHVYWYRQLPEEGLKFMVYLQKENIIDESGMPKERFSAEFPKEGPSILRIQQVVRGDSAAYFCASSPQGGKDYGYTFGSGTRLTVV.